The 30 T cell receptor beta chains in this list originate from one sample, sequenced in a study of Graves' ophthalmopathy and Graves' hyperthyroidism. RNA transcripts yielded amplified TCR beta CDR3 regions. The workflow started with a first-round RT-PCR run with HTBI primers and then moved on to a second-round multiplex PCR. TCRdb called the multiplex PCR reads again in MiXCR, with one record for every CDR3 protein. The sample lists about 620,000 distinct CDR3 sequences, about 20% occurring once. Sequencing used peripheral blood. The receptor source for this set is a woman younger than 35 with stable Graves' hyperthyroidism. Some clones in this sample may be carry-over from other donors' samples.

This clonotype was detected only a few times. The chain carries TRBV12-3 or TRBV12-4 and TRBJ1-4; a possible D gene is TRBD1 (5 bases). The CDR3 totals 16 residues. With 6 bases removed from V and 8 bases from J, the gap between germline ends came to 22 bases. The CDR3 sequence: CASSGREGLLGEKLFF. CDR3 nucleotide sequence: TGTGCCAGCAGCGGAAGGGAGGGGCTGTTGGGAGAAAAACTGTTTTTT.

About this clonotype itself: A much larger clonotype is one base distant, so this may be a read error. This chain connects TRBV19 to TRBJ1-1, with TRBD1 matching 7 bases. Germline V gene sequence: CDR1 LNHDA, CDR2 SQIVND (reference sequence). CDR3 size: 12 residues. CDR3 coding DNA: TGTGCCAGTAGACAGGGGAGCACTGAAGCTTGCTTT. This gives the protein CASRQGSTEACF.

Many counts were recorded for this clonotype. J is TRBJ1-2 and V is TRBV20-1, with D possibly being TRBD1 (5 bases). CDR3 length: 12 amino acids. Deletions cut 6 bases from V and 3 bases from J, with 11 bases between. Germline CDR1 DFQATT, CDR2 SNEGSKA (reference sequence). The CDR3 protein is CSAAGTDYGYTF. The CDR3 nucleotides are TGCAGTGCGGCCGGGACCGACTATGGCTACACCTTC.

The chain has TRBV2 and TRBJ1-5; D gene uncertain. V was pared by 1 base and J by 5 bases, with 9 bases between. This CDR3 spans 14 amino acids. In germline, CDR1 is SNHLY, CDR2 FYNNEI. CDR3 loop: CASSEVTDYQPQHF. The CDR3 nucleotides read TGTGCCAGCAGTGAAGTTACAGATTATCAGCCCCAGCATTTT.

There are a few counts of this clonotype. This CDR3 reads CASSFGLANSYEQYF. The CDR3 DNA follows: TGTGCCAGCAGCTTTGGGCTAGCGAACTCCTACGAGCAGTACTTC. The chain joins TRBV7-2 to TRBJ2-7; TRBD2 is a possible D gene (6 bases). Germline CDR1 reads SGHTA; CDR2 reads FQGNSA. V was clipped by 3 bases and J by 0 bases, with 12 bases between them. This CDR3 contains 15 residues.

The CDR3 DNA reads as TGTGCCACCAGTGATTCGAGGACAGACTATGGCTACACCTTC. This sequence encodes CATSDSRTDYGYTF. The chain couples TRBV24-1 to TRBJ1-2; D possibly corresponds to TRBD1 (6 bases). Germline-derived CDR1 and CDR2 are KGHDR and SFDVKD. Trimming took 2 bases from V and 3 from J, leaving 9 bases between them. This CDR3 has 14 amino acids.

The rearrangement uses TRBV2 and TRBJ2-7; 13 bases agree with TRBD2. The J segment lost 0 bases and the V segment lost 6 bases, leaving 8 bases of the junction unmatched. CDR1 SNHLY and CDR2 FYNNEI come from the germline V gene. The CDR3 sequence is 17 residues long. The CDR3 region is CASRESGLAGFSYEQYF. The CDR3 DNA reads as TGTGCCAGCAGGGAGTCGGGACTAGCGGGGTTCTCCTACGAGCAGTACTTC.

The chain is built from TRBV4-3 and TRBJ1-2, with no clear D. CDR1 LGHNA and CDR2 YSLEER come from the germline V gene. Trimming removed 1 base at V and 4 bases at J, with 10 bases between. CDR3 length: 14 amino acids. For the CDR3, the DNA is TGCGCCAGCAGCCAAGCGGGGAACGGCTATGGCTACACCTTC. This encodes CASSQAGNGYGYTF.

On this clonotype: Without the conserved terminal phenylalanine or tryptophan, this CDR3 likely stems from a read error. This chain links TRBV14 with TRBJ1-2, with a possible D match to TRBD1 (5 bases). The CDR3 loop spans 15 amino acids. Between the trimmed V and J ends, which lost 1 base and 4 bases, there was a span of 13 bases. Per germline, CDR1 SGHDN and CDR2 FVKESK. The CDR3 region has the DNA TGTGCCAGCAGCCAAGCCGTCGGCAGGGTCTATGGCTACACCGTC. Amino acid sequence: CASSQAVGRVYGYTV.

This clonotype has a count of ten or more. The rearrangement links TRBV9 to TRBJ2-5, with 8 bases matching TRBD2. Germline CDR1 is SGDLS and CDR2 is YYNGEE. The V segment lost 4 bases and the J segment 2 bases; nucleotides outside the gene matches: 7. This CDR3 comprises 15 residues. The CDR3 DNA follows: TGTGCCAGCAGCCTCCGACTAGCGCCACAAGAGACCCAGTACTTC. Protein: CASSLRLAPQETQYF.

This clonotype showed up many times. This chain connects TRBV6-2 or TRBV6-3 to TRBJ2-2; no firm D call. Trimming left V 7 bases short and J 0 bases short, with 3 bases between. This CDR3 has 12 amino acids. Germline CDR1 reads MNHEY; CDR2 reads SVGEGT. This chain's CDR3 is CASNANTGELFF. CDR3 nucleotide sequence: TGTGCCAGCAATGCGAACACCGGGGAGCTGTTTTTT.

The chain is built from TRBV15 and TRBJ2-7, with D hard to call. CDR3 length: 16 amino acids. CDR1 LNHNV and CDR2 YYDKDF come from the germline V gene (reference sequence). V was clipped by 0 bases and J by 4 bases, with 16 bases between them. The CDR3 DNA follows: TGTGCCACCAGCAGAGAAGTAAGACCAGCTGGTTACGAGCAGTACTTC. The encoded protein is CATSREVRPAGYEQYF.

The V and J genes are TRBV19 and TRBJ1-5, with D unclear. Trimming removed 6 bases at V and 0 bases at J, with 18 bases between. This CDR3 contains 17 residues. In germline, CDR1 is LNHDA, CDR2 SQIVND (reference sequence). The CDR3, as DNA: TGTGCCAGTAGCCCTATGGGCCAGTTGAATAGCAATCAGCCCCAGCATTTT. It encodes CASSPMGQLNSNQPQHF.

This clonotype was counted many times. The chain recombines TRBV11-2 with TRBJ2-7; 8 nucleotides line up with TRBD1. Germline assignment: CDR1 SGHAT and CDR2 FQNNGV. This CDR3 is 13 amino acids long. With 8 bases clipped from V and 2 bases from J, the junction kept 5 bases outside the gene matches. CDR3 bases: TGTGCCAGCCTCGGGACAGGCGCCTACGAGCAGTACTTC. It codes for CASLGTGAYEQYF. The variable domain in full, completed from reference TRBV11-2 and TRBJ2-7, reads EAGVAQSPRYKIIEKRQSVAFWCNPISGHATLYWYQQILGQGPKLLIQFQNNGVVDDSQLPKDRFSAERLKGVDSTLKIQPAKLEDSAVYLCASLGTGAYEQYFGPGTRLTVT.

This clonotype was counted at least ten times. The J gene is TRBJ2-7, the V gene TRBV6-5; 7 bases match TRBD2. The CDR3 sequence is 21 residues long. J lost 3 bases, V lost 2 bases, and 25 bases had no gene match. The germline V gene has CDR1 MNHEY and CDR2 SVGAGI. CDR3 DNA: TGTGCCAGCAGTTACGGGACCCTACCGGGACTAAAACTAGGGAACTACTACGAGCAGTACTTC. It yields the protein CASSYGTLPGLKLGNYYEQYF.

With respect to this clonotype: Relative to the germline gene, one junction end is altered; a read error may explain this. The rearrangement uses TRBV5-1 and TRBJ1-1, with 9 nucleotides matching TRBD1. Per the germline V gene, CDR1 is SGHRS and CDR2 is YFSETQ. CDR3 size: 16 residues. CDR3 in amino acids: CASSLDIYRGRTEASF. The CDR3 nucleotides are TGCGCCAGCAGCTTGGATATCTACAGGGGGCGAACTGAAGCTTCCTTT.

For this clonotype: With a much larger clone just one base away, this may be a read error. The chain joins TRBV7-9 to TRBJ1-6; possible D gene TRBD1, 5 bases. Trimming removed 4 bases from V and 8 bases from J, with 12 bases in between. CDR3 length equals 14 residues. Looked up from germline, CDR1 is SEHNR and CDR2 is FQNEAQ (reference sequence). CDR3 sequence reads: CASSSSDRDSPLHF. The CDR3 DNA follows: TGTGCCAGCAGCTCTTCCGACAGAGATTCACCCCTCCACTTT. The full variable domain, completed using reference TRBV7-9 and TRBJ1-6, is DTGVSQNPRHKITKRGQNVTFRCDPISEHNRLYWYRQTLGQGPEFLTYFQNEAQLEKSRLLSDRFSAERPKGSFSTLEIQRTEQGDSAMYLCASSSSDRDSPLHFGNGTRLTVT.

The chain is built from TRBV11-1 and TRBJ1-2; a weak D match, TRBD1 (6 bases). CDR1 SGHAT and CDR2 FQDESV come from the germline V gene (reference sequence). Trimming pared 4 bases from V and 3 bases from J, leaving 18 bases between. This CDR3 has 16 amino acids. The CDR3 bases are TGTGCCAGCAGCTCAGACGGGACACCCCATGACTATGGCTACACCTTC. Translated: CASSSDGTPHDYGYTF.

The chain is built from TRBV25-1 and TRBJ1-6, with TRBD1 matching over 9 bases. The CDR3 runs to 16 residues. V trimming: 2 bases; J trimming: 4 bases; junction bases outside the gene matches: 3. Germline V gene sequence: CDR1 MGHDK, CDR2 SYGVNS. This CDR3 is CASSEGGTGYNSPLHF. Here the CDR3 DNA reads TGTGCCAGCAGTGAAGGTGGGACAGGGTATAATTCACCCCTCCACTTT.

The chain has TRBV6-1 and TRBJ2-7; D might be TRBD1 or TRBD2, each matching 5 bases. The CDR3 extends over 16 amino acids. The germline V and J ends were trimmed by 4 bases and 2 bases, with 18 bases remaining between them. Germline V gives CDR1 MNHNS, CDR2 SASEGT. DNA of the CDR3: TGTGCCAGCAGTGTGGGGGACCTCAAAAGGGCCTACGAGCAGTACTTC. This encodes CASSVGDLKRAYEQYF.

The table lists this clonotype with many counts. The chain combines TRBV12-3 or TRBV12-4 with TRBJ1-6, with no clear D. CDR3 size: 15 residues. V lost 3 bases and J lost 3, with 9 bases in between. This CDR3 is CASSFGVDYNSPLHF. In nucleotides, the CDR3 is TGTGCCAGCAGTTTTGGGGTTGACTATAATTCACCCCTCCACTTT.

There are many counts of this clonotype. The J gene is TRBJ1-5, the V gene TRBV6-1, with 7 nucleotides matching TRBD1. Trimming cost V 5 bases and J 5 bases; bases outside gene matches: 3. This CDR3 is built from 13 residues. Looked up from germline, CDR1 is MNHNS and CDR2 is SASEGT. The CDR3 loop reads CASSIQGDQPQHF. In DNA, the CDR3 is TGTGCCAGCAGTATCCAGGGGGATCAGCCCCAGCATTTT.

This clonotype was observed at least ten times. The CDR3 loop reads CASRIRDWNTGELFF. CDR3 nucleotides: TGTGCCAGCAGGATCCGGGACTGGAACACCGGGGAGCTGTTTTTT. The genes are TRBV6-1 and TRBJ2-2; perhaps TRBD2 as D (6 bases). The CDR3 contains 15 residues. The ends were cut back, 6 bases at V and 1 base at J, with 12 bases in the middle. From germline, CDR1 is MNHNS and CDR2 SASEGT.

This clonotype was recorded at least ten times. This sequence joins TRBV19 and TRBJ1-2, with D possibly TRBD1 on 5 matching bases. CDR1 and CDR2 (germline): LNHDA, SQIVND (reference sequence). CDR3 length: 12 amino acids. V lost 2 bases and J lost 8, with 9 bases in between. The CDR3 DNA reads as TGTGCCAGTAGTATACAGGGTTCAGGCTACACCTTC. Translating gives CASSIQGSGYTF.

This clonotype was seen many times. J is TRBJ2-7 and V is TRBV15; D gene unclear. The germline V gene encodes CDR1 LNHNV and CDR2 YYDKDF (reference sequence). The CDR3 is made up of 14 amino acids. Trimming took 3 bases from V and 5 from J, leaving 14 bases between them. CDR3 residues: CATSREQNNHEQYF. CDR3 sequence (DNA): TGTGCCACCAGCAGGGAACAAAACAACCACGAGCAGTACTTC. The entire variable domain, with the rest obtained from reference TRBV15 and TRBJ2-7, is as follows: DAMVIQNPRYQVTQFGKPVTLSCSQTLNHNVMYWYQQKSSQAPKLLFHYYDKDFNNEADTPDNFQSRRPNTSFCFLDIRSPGLGDTAMYLCATSREQNNHEQYFGPGTRLTVT.

This clonotype was counted between two and nine times. This chain uses TRBV7-2 with TRBJ1-2, with 7 positions matching TRBD1. The germline CDR1 and CDR2 sequences are SGHTA and FQGNSA. This CDR3 region has 14 residues. V lost 4 bases and J lost 4; bases outside the gene matches: 6. DNA of the CDR3: TGTGCCAGCAGCTCCAGGGGGATGGGCTATGGCTACACCTTC. This sequence encodes CASSSRGMGYGYTF. The variable domain in full, completed from reference TRBV7-2 and TRBJ1-2, reads GAGVSQSPSNKVTEKGKDVELRCDPISGHTALYWYRQSLGQGLEFLIYFQGNSAPDKSGLPSDRFSAERTGGSVSTLTIQRTQQEDSAVYLCASSSRGMGYGYTFGSGTRLTVV.

CDR3 residues: CAWSSEWGVGGYTF. For the CDR3, the DNA is TGTGCCTGGAGTTCCGAGTGGGGGGTCGGTGGCTACACCTTC. The chain recombines TRBV30 with TRBJ1-2; D is possibly TRBD1 (5 bases). Germline V lookup: CDR1 GTSNPN, CDR2 SVGIG (reference sequence). With 2 bases removed from V and 7 bases from J, the gap between germline ends came to 17 bases. The CDR3 is 14 amino acids. Filled out from reference TRBV30 and TRBJ1-2, the complete variable domain reads SQTIHQWPATLVQPVGSPLSLECTVEGTSNPNLYWYRQAAGRGLQLLFYSVGIGQISSEVPQNLSASRPQDRQFILSSKKLLLSDSGFYLCAWSSEWGVGGYTFGSGTRLTVV.

J is TRBJ1-1 and V is TRBV30; no firm D call. The CDR3 covers 13 residues. Trimming cost V 4 bases and J 7 bases, with 16 bases left between them. The V gene's germline CDR1 is GTSNPN and CDR2 SVGIG (reference sequence). DNA for the CDR3: TGTGCCTGGAACGGACTTACGAACGGTGAAGCTTTCTTT. It codes for CAWNGLTNGEAFF.

The J gene is TRBJ2-7, the V gene TRBV29-1, with TRBD1 identical over 9 bases. The V and J ends lost 6 bases and 2 bases, in that order; junction bases with no gene match: 5. The CDR3 totals 13 residues. The germline CDR1 and CDR2 sequences are SQVTM and ANQGSEA. CDR3 coding DNA: TGCAGCGTCAACAGGGGGCAACCCTACGAGCAGTACTTC. Its protein product is CSVNRGQPYEQYF.

This clonotype showed up just a few times. This chain uses TRBV6-5 with TRBJ2-5; D gene ambiguous. CDR1 is MNHEY and CDR2 is SVGAGI in the germline V gene. Trimming removed 4 bases at V and 0 bases at J, with 6 bases between. The CDR3 covers 13 residues. The CDR3 nucleotides are TGTGCCAGCAGTTCTGGACACCAAGAGACCCAGTACTTC. Encoded protein: CASSSGHQETQYF.